Shown below are 10 T cell receptor beta chains from a single sample sequenced in a study of breast tumors, draining lymph nodes, adjacent tissues. The lymph nodes were axillary draining lymph nodes from breast cancer patients. TCRdb recomputed calls from the multiplex PCR reads with MiXCR, one row per CDR3 protein. Among more than 80,000 distinct CDR3 sequences listed, 30% were seen once. Input material: axillary lymph node tissue. The receptors originated from a female donor with breast cancer. Some clones in this sample may be carry-over from other donors' samples.

This clonotype was detected many times. This rearrangement joins TRBV5-6 to TRBJ1-2, with TRBD1 identical over 10 bases. In germline, CDR1 is SGHDT, CDR2 YYEEEE. The trim removed 3 bases at V and 8 bases at J, leaving 4 bases unmatched. The CDR3 totals 13 residues. The CDR3 reads CASSWGTGEGYTF. The DNA for the CDR3 is TGTGCCAGCAGCTGGGGGACAGGGGAGGGCTACACCTTC.

This clonotype occurred many times. This rearrangement joins TRBV11-2 to TRBJ2-1, with D uncertain. CDR3 length equals 12 residues. Germline V gene sequence: CDR1 SGHAT, CDR2 FQNNGV. V was clipped by 6 bases and J by 9 bases, with 12 bases between them. CDR3 protein: CASSSTSGEQFF. For the CDR3, the DNA is TGTGCCAGCAGTTCGACCTCGGGTGAGCAGTTCTTC.

The CDR3 protein is CASSFPRTADTQYF. The CDR3 coding sequence is TGCGCCAGCAGCTTTCCCCGTACGGCAGATACGCAGTATTTT. This chain links TRBV5-1 with TRBJ2-3, with D uncertain. The V gene lost 2 bases and the J gene lost 4 bases, with 11 bases spanning the gap. In germline, CDR1 is SGHRS, CDR2 YFSETQ. The CDR3 consists of 14 residues.

This clonotype was detected ten times or more. The chain recombines TRBV5-4 with TRBJ2-3; D not resolved. Germline V gives CDR1 SGHNT, CDR2 YYREEE (reference sequence). The CDR3 consists of 15 residues. With 2 bases removed from V and 9 bases from J, the gap between germline ends came to 19 bases. The CDR3 region has the DNA TGTGCCAGCAGCTTTTATCTGGGTCAAAAAGGAACGCAGTATTTT. It yields the protein CASSFYLGQKGTQYF. The entire variable domain, with the rest obtained from reference TRBV5-4 and TRBJ2-3, is as follows: ETGVTQSPTHLIKTRGQQVTLRCSSQSGHNTVSWYQQALGQGPQFIFQYYREEENGRGNFPPRFSGLQFPNYSSELNVNALELDDSALYLCASSFYLGQKGTQYFGPGTRLTVL.

About this clonotype itself: One base away lies a much larger clone, so this may be a sequencing read error. This chain uses TRBV5-6 with TRBJ1-5; D not resolved. The CDR3 totals 13 residues. The germline V gene has CDR1 SGHDT and CDR2 YYEEEE. The V end was cut by 4 bases, the J end by 6 bases, with 11 bases between. The CDR3 sequence: CASSRTETQPQHF. As DNA, the CDR3 is TGTGCCAGCAGCCGGACGGAGACTCAGCCCCAGCATTTT.

In regard to this clonotype: Germline is not matched at one junction end, which may reflect a read error. The chain employs TRBV10-3 and TRBJ1-1, with a weak D call TRBD1 (5 bases). Germline CDR1 ENHRY, CDR2 SYGVKD. CDR3 length: 14 residues. The CDR3 DNA is TGTGCCACCAGTGAGTTTATGGGGGACACTGAAGCTTTCTTT. Protein: CATSEFMGDTEAFF.

The J gene is TRBJ2-5, the V gene TRBV7-2; no clear D. Germline CDR1 and CDR2: SGHTA and FQGNSA. The CDR3 consists of 13 residues. Trimming removed 4 bases from V and 5 bases from J, with 11 bases in between. CDR3 protein: CASSSLGRETQYF. The CDR3 DNA reads TGTGCCAGCAGCTCACTTGGCCGGGAGACCCAGTACTTC.

This clonotype was observed at least ten times. This may come from a read error, since a much larger clone is one base off. The rearrangement joins TRBV5-4 to TRBJ2-5; 7 bases map to TRBD2. With V trimmed by 0 bases and J by 1 base, 9 bases remained unmatched. The germline V gene encodes CDR1 SGHNT and CDR2 YYREEE (reference sequence). This CDR3 is 17 amino acids long. CDR3 nucleotide sequence: TGTGCCAGCAGCTTGGAAGGGCCAGCGGGGTTCCAAGAGACCCAGTACTTC. Translating it yields CASSLEGPAGFQETQYF.

The gene calls are TRBV12-3 or TRBV12-4 and TRBJ2-7; D not resolved. The CDR3 contains 14 residues. V lost 6 bases, J lost 6 bases, and 18 bases lay in between. The CDR3 nucleotides read TGTGCCAGCAGGGACCAAGGTGGGCCCTGCGAGCAGTACTTC. It is translated as CASRDQGGPCEQYF.

The chain joins TRBV5-1 to TRBJ2-2; either TRBD1 or TRBD2 may fit D (6 bases each). Trimming left V 4 bases short and J 14 bases short, with 18 bases between. The CDR3 runs 13 residues. The germline gives CDR1 SGHRS, CDR2 YFSETQ. CDR3 sequence (DNA): TGCGCCAGCAGCCCAGGTGGATACGGGGGCCTGTTTTTT. As protein: CASSPGGYGGLFF.